A selection of T cell receptor beta chains follows, all from one sample in a study of OX40 agonist ivuxolimab in advanced cancers. The table came from immunoSEQ multiplex PCR; TCRdb's copy has only in-frame clones and leaves some out. The sample has about 26,000 clones, 75% to 90% seen once. The specimen comprised CD4+ or CD8+ T cells sorted from blood, sampled in a trial of the OX40 agonist ivuxolimab. These receptors were obtained from an adult with an advanced solid tumor such as melanoma, head and neck, liver or kidney cancer. Both conserved end residues are part of each CDR3. D genes are given only for firm matches. Size tells how often a clone was seen (once, few, many) or the class of an expanded clone, and some rows leave it out.

CDR3,DNA,J,D,V,length,size
CASSQVEGGVYGYTF,TGTGCCAGCAGCCAAGTAGAGGGGGGAGTCTATGGCTACACCTTC,TRBJ1-2,.,TRBV4-2,15,.
CASSEGQGIRTDTQYF,TGTGCCAGCAGTGAAGGTCAGGGGATTAGAACAGATACGCAGTATTTT,TRBJ2-3,.,TRBV2,16,.
CASSQSGQLNTEAFF,TGCGCCAGCAGCCAATCGGGACAGTTGAACACTGAAGCTTTCTTT,TRBJ1-1,TRBD1,TRBV4-3,15,.
CASSQDQDLSYEQYF,TGTGCCAGCAGCCAAGATCAGGACCTCTCCTACGAGCAGTACTTC,TRBJ2-7,.,TRBV4-2,15,.
CASRGTEAFF,TGTGCCAGTCGGGGCACTGAAGCTTTCTTT,TRBJ1-1,.,TRBV6-5,10,few
CASSVGQVPYEQYF,TGTGCCAGCAGCGTTGGACAGGTCCCCTACGAGCAGTACTTC,TRBJ2-7,TRBD1,TRBV27,14,.
CASSEYGVLNTGELFF,TGTGCCAGCAGCGAATACGGGGTATTGAACACCGGGGAGCTGTTTTTT,TRBJ2-2,.,TRBV7-6,16,.
CASSQVTGWQETQYF,TGCGCCAGCAGCCAAGTGACAGGGTGGCAAGAGACCCAGTACTTC,TRBJ2-5,TRBD1,TRBV4-1,15,.
CASSILAGINEQFF,TGTGCCAGTAGTATTCTAGCGGGGATCAATGAGCAGTTCTTC,TRBJ2-1,TRBD2,TRBV19,14,.
CATSRDLGQSSYEQYF,TGTGCCACCAGCAGAGATCTCGGGCAGAGCTCCTACGAGCAGTACTTC,TRBJ2-7,.,TRBV15,16,.
CASSPGTGVHEQFF,TGTGCCAGCAGTCCCGGGACAGGGGTCCATGAGCAGTTCTTC,TRBJ2-1,TRBD1,TRBV5-5,14,.
CSARANYGYTF,TGCAGTGCTAGAGCTAACTATGGCTACACCTTC,TRBJ1-2,.,TRBV20-1,11,once
CATSRGQGLEQYF,TGTGCCACCAGCAGGGGACAGGGGCTCGAGCAGTACTTC,TRBJ2-7,TRBD1,TRBV15,13,few
CASSLWTSGIDTDTQYF,TGTGCCAGCAGCCTGTGGACTAGCGGGATCGACACAGATACGCAGTATTTT,TRBJ2-3,TRBD2,TRBV5-4,17,once
CASSVEGGLQETQYF,TGTGCCAGCAGCGTAGAAGGAGGACTGCAAGAGACCCAGTACTTC,TRBJ2-5,.,TRBV9,15,.
CASSLGLLSTDTQYF,TGTGCCAGCAGCTTAGGTTTGCTATCAACGGATACGCAGTATTTT,TRBJ2-3,.,TRBV7-3,15,once
CASVPGQGLDGYTF,TGTGCCAGCGTCCCAGGACAGGGTCTGGATGGCTACACCTTC,TRBJ1-2,TRBD1,TRBV5-1,14,.
CASSPSAGYSGSPLHF,TGCGCCAGCAGCCCCTCCGCAGGGTATAGTGGTTCACCCCTCCACTTT,TRBJ1-6,.,TRBV4-1,16,.
CASSFWGGTDTQYF,TGCGCCAGCAGCTTTTGGGGAGGCACAGATACGCAGTATTTT,TRBJ2-3,.,TRBV5-1,14,.
CASSYGTIGFF,TGTGCCAGCAGTTACGGGACAATTGGCTTTTTT,TRBJ2-3,.,TRBV6-5,11,.
CASSPWRGGDEQFF,TGCGCCAGCAGCCCCTGGCGCGGGGGGGATGAGCAGTTCTTC,TRBJ2-1,TRBD2,TRBV5-1,14,.
CASSFGGYTEAFF,TGTGCCAGCAGTTTTGGGGGCTACACTGAAGCTTTCTTT,TRBJ1-1,.,TRBV28,13,.
CASSGSGGKREYEQFF,TGTGCCAGCAGCGGTTCGGGGGGCAAGCGGGAGTATGAGCAGTTCTTC,TRBJ2-1,.,TRBV21-1,16,.
CASSLTGGIGVTEAFF,TGTGCCAGCAGCTTGACAGGGGGCATTGGGGTAACTGAAGCTTTCTTT,TRBJ1-1,TRBD1,TRBV7-9,16,.
CATSRDLGRETQYF,TGTGCCACCAGCAGAGATTTGGGGCGGGAGACCCAGTACTTC,TRBJ2-5,.,TRBV15,14,.
CASSESGAGDGYTF,TGTGCCAGCAGCGAATCGGGGGCAGGGGATGGCTACACCTTC,TRBJ1-2,.,TRBV6-5,14,.
CASSAYRGPTEAFF,TGTGCCAGCAGCGCCTACAGGGGGCCGACTGAAGCTTTCTTT,TRBJ1-1,TRBD1,TRBV5-4,14,.
CSVGGTRTDTQYF,TGCAGCGTTGGGGGGACTAGGACAGATACGCAGTATTTT,TRBJ2-3,TRBD2,TRBV29-1,13,.